This TCR beta chain was profiled in a study of blood T cell repertoires in COVID-19. Per the study methods: Using reference gene primer amplification, nucleated cell counts were estimated. The protocol was immunoSEQ multiplex PCR, while the TCRdb copy is restricted to in-frame clones and leaves out a portion. V and J calls and clone size are copied from that table; D and trimming were computed from the DNA. The sample comprises around 330,000 clones, around 90% of which are singletons, and roughly 5% rests with the top ten. CDR1 and CDR2 (germline): SGHRS, YFSETQ. The CDR3 totals 14 residues. Trimming removed 5 bases from V and 8 bases from J; junction bases left unmatched: 8. This clone was counted a single time.

The TCR originated in a man aged 60 to 75 who had recovered from COVID-19. The sample taken for sequencing was PBMCs or T cells enriched from blood (not recorded which). The genes are TRBV5-1 and TRBJ1-4, with TRBD1 matching 8 bases. In DNA form, the CDR3 reads TGCGCCAGCAGTCAGGGGGCGAGAGGGGAAAAACTGTTTTTT. The encoded protein is CASSQGARGEKLFF.